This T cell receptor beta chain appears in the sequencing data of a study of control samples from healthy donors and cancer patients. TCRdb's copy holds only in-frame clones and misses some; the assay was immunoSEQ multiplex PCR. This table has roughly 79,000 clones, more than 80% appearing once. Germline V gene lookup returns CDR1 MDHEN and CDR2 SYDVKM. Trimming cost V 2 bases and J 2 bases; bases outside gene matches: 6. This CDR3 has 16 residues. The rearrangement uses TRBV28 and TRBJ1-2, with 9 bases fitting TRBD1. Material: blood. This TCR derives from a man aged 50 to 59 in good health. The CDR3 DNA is TGTGCCAGCAGTTTAGGAGGACAGGGGAGCAACTATGGCTACACCTTC. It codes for CASSLGGQGSNYGYTF.